Listed below are T cell receptor beta chains from one sample, sequenced in a study of blood T cell repertoires in COVID-19. The method was immunoSEQ multiplex PCR; TCRdb's version includes in-frame clones alone and lacks a portion of them. Counted here are around 93,000 clones, around four fifths occurring once; the ten biggest clones make up roughly a tenth. The material sequenced was peripheral blood. These receptors were taken from a woman older than 75 with acute or convalescent COVID-19. Both conserved end residues are part of each CDR3. The D gene is left open where the match is weak. The size field is filled for only some rows; it gives once, few, many or a size class.

j_gene	abundance	v_gene	d_gene	CDR3nt	CDR3aa
TRBJ1-4	.	TRBV7-9	.	TGTGCCAGCAGCTTCCTAGAGGTTGAAAAACTGTTTTTT	CASSFLEVEKLFF
TRBJ1-2	once	TRBV7-9	TRBD1	TGTGCCAGCAGCTTAAACGACAGGGGCTATGGCTACACCTTC	CASSLNDRGYGYTF
TRBJ2-5	.	TRBV6-5	.	TGTGCCTCTAGGGGGTGGGAGACCCAGTACTTC	CASRGWETQYF
TRBJ2-2	few	TRBV4-3	.	TGCGCCAGCAACGGACAGCTGAACACCGGGGAGCTGTTTTTT	CASNGQLNTGELFF
TRBJ1-2	once	TRBV11-2	TRBD1	TGTGCCAGCAGCTTTTCGGCCAGGGGGTACACCTTC	CASSFSARGYTF
TRBJ2-2	.	TRBV28	TRBD2	TGTGCCAGCGCTAGCGGGGCGAACACCGGGGAGCTGTTTTTT	CASASGANTGELFF
TRBJ1-1	.	TRBV10-3	.	TGTGCCATCAGTGTCACAGATAACACTGAAGCTTTCTTT	CAISVTDNTEAFF
TRBJ2-5	.	TRBV6-1	TRBD2	TGTGCCAGCAGTGTAAACAGGAGGACTAGCGGTCTACAAGAGACCCAGTACTTC	CASSVNRRTSGLQETQYF
TRBJ1-2	.	TRBV30	.	TGTGCCTGGAGTCTTTGGCAGGTCGCCGCTGGCTACACCTTC	CAWSLWQVAAGYTF
TRBJ2-5	.	TRBV29-1	TRBD2	TGCAGCGTTGAAAGCGGGGTAGCCCAAGAGACCCAGTACTTC	CSVESGVAQETQYF
TRBJ1-1	.	TRBV19	.	TGTGCCAGTAGTTTCCGGGGAAGGGTGAACACTGAAGCTTTCTTT	CASSFRGRVNTEAFF
TRBJ2-5	.	TRBV2	TRBD2	TGTGCCAGCCGGGGGGAGGGGGAGACCCAGTACTTC	CASRGEGETQYF
TRBJ1-2	.	TRBV7-9	.	TGTGCCAGCAGCTTAGGTCCTGGGGGTTGGCGACAGGCTGAGAGGAACACCTTC	CASSLGPGGWRQAERNTF
TRBJ2-1	.	TRBV3-1/TRBV3-2	TRBD2	TGTGCCAGCAGTTGGACTAGCGGCTACAATGAGCAGTTCTTC	CASSWTSGYNEQFF
TRBJ2-1	.	TRBV9	TRBD2	TGTGCCAGCAGCGTAGGAGCGGGGGTAGTGGACAATGAGCAGTTCTTC	CASSVGAGVVDNEQFF
TRBJ1-2	few	TRBV6-5	.	TGTGCCAGCAGTTTGGGCGCCGGGGGCTATGGCTACACCTTC	CASSLGAGGYGYTF
TRBJ2-1	.	TRBV6-1	TRBD2	TGTGCCAGCAGTGAGGCCGGGACTAGCAGGTACAATGAGCAGTTCTTC	CASSEAGTSRYNEQFF